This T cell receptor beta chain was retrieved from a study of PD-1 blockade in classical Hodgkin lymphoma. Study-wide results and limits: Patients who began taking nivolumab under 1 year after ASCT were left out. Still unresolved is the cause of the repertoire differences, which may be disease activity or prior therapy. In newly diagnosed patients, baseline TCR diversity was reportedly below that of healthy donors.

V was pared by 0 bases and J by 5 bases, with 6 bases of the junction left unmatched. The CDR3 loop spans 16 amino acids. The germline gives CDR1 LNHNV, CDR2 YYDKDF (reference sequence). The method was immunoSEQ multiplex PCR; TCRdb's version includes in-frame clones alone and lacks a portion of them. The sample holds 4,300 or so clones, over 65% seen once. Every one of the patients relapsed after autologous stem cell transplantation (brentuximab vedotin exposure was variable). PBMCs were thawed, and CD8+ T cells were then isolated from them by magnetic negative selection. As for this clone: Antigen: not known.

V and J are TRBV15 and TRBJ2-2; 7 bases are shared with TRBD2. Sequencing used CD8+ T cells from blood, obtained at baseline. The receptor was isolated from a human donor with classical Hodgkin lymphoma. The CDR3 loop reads CATSRDWASGTGELFF. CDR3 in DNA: TGTGCCACCAGCAGAGATTGGGCTAGCGGAACCGGGGAGCTGTTTTTT.